The 28 T cell receptor beta chains listed next were all sequenced from one sample in a study of T cells after yellow fever vaccination. A single record per CDR3 protein comes from TCRdb applying MiXCR to the 5' RACE reads. Of about 580,000 distinct CDR3 sequences in the sample, roughly a sixth were seen once. Sequencing was performed on PBMCs, taken 5 to 6 days after the first yellow fever vaccination. The receptors were sampled from a man between 18 and 29 years old who received the YFV17D yellow fever vaccine.

The genes are TRBV4-1 and TRBJ2-7; the D gene could be TRBD1 or TRBD2 (5 bases each). V was shortened by 4 bases and J by 2 bases, with 15 bases between the two germline ends. The CDR3 is made up of 15 amino acids. Germline V gene data show CDR1 as MGHRA and CDR2 as YSYEKL. CDR3 nucleotides: TGCGCCAGCAGCCTTACCGAGTTGGGGGCCTACGAGCAGTACTTC. This gives the protein CASSLTELGAYEQYF.

The J gene is TRBJ2-1, the V gene TRBV15; D perhaps matches TRBD2 (6 bases). CDR3 length equals 15 residues. The V end lost 2 bases, the J end lost 8 bases, and 16 bases lay between the germline ends. Germline-derived CDR1 and CDR2 are LNHNV and YYDKDF (reference sequence). The CDR3 nucleotides are TGTGCCACCAGCAGACCCCTCGGGGGAGCGGATGAGCAGTTCTTC. Translating it yields CATSRPLGGADEQFF.

This clonotype was counted ten times or more. The chain links TRBV14 to TRBJ2-2; D remains unclear. The CDR3 is made up of 13 amino acids. Germline CDR1 and CDR2: SGHDN and FVKESK. The V and J ends lost 3 bases and 2 bases respectively, with 4 bases between them. The CDR3 DNA reads TGTGCCAGCAGCCAGGCTAACACCGGGGAGCTGTTTTTT. This translates into CASSQANTGELFF.

This chain links TRBV20-1 with TRBJ1-1; D possibly corresponds to TRBD1 (5 bases). V gave up 3 bases and J gave up 5 bases, with 16 bases separating them. Germline CDR1 reads DFQATT; CDR2 reads SNEGSKA (reference sequence). The CDR3 length is 14 residues. The CDR3 sequence is CSASVIWGGTEAFF. The CDR3 nucleotides read TGCAGTGCTAGCGTCATCTGGGGGGGAACTGAAGCTTTCTTT.

The table lists this clonotype with a few counts. The J gene is TRBJ2-1, the V gene TRBV4-1; TRBD2 agrees at 7 bases. The trim removed 5 bases at V and 0 bases at J, leaving 16 bases unmatched. CDR3 size: 19 residues. CDR1 and CDR2 (germline): MGHRA, YSYEKL. The CDR3 is CASSEQASRLASSYNEQFF. The DNA of the CDR3 is TGCGCCAGCAGCGAACAGGCCTCTCGACTAGCCAGCTCCTACAATGAGCAGTTCTTC.

The genes are TRBV5-1 and TRBJ2-1, with 11 positions matching TRBD2. J was trimmed by 4 bases and V by 4 bases; bases with no gene match: 4. Germline CDR1 is SGHRS and CDR2 is YFSETQ. There are 15 residues in the CDR3. The CDR3 nucleotides read TGCGCCAGCAGCGGGGGGACTAGCGGATACAATGAGCAGTTCTTC. It encodes CASSGGTSGYNEQFF. Full variable domain (remainder filled in from reference TRBV5-1 and TRBJ2-1): KAGVTQTPRYLIKTRGQQVTLSCSPISGHRSVSWYQQTPGQGLQFLFEYFSETQRNKGNFPGRFSGRQFSNSRSEMNVSTLELGDSALYLCASSGGTSGYNEQFFGPGTRLTVL.

The genes are TRBV20-1 and TRBJ1-1, with unresolved D. Between the trimmed V and J ends, which lost 5 bases and 0 bases, there was a span of 13 bases. The CDR3 sequence is 14 residues long. Looked up from germline, CDR1 is DFQATT and CDR2 is SNEGSKA (reference sequence). The CDR3 DNA reads TGCAGTGCTGTTACGGCGGGAATGAACACTGAAGCTTTCTTT. Protein: CSAVTAGMNTEAFF.

This clonotype appeared a few times. The V and J genes are TRBV7-2 and TRBJ1-1; D possibly corresponds to TRBD1 (6 bases). CDR3 length equals 14 residues. Looked up from germline, CDR1 is SGHTA and CDR2 is FQGNSA. V was clipped by 6 bases and J by 4 bases, with 15 bases between them. DNA of the CDR3: TGTGCCAGCAGACAGGGCCCGGGTGGCACTGAAGCTTTCTTT. It is translated as CASRQGPGGTEAFF.

The sample holds many counts of this clonotype. The V call is TRBV5-1, the J call TRBJ1-1, with D perhaps matching TRBD1 (5 bases). The germline gives CDR1 SGHRS, CDR2 YFSETQ. The CDR3 is 13 residues long. V lost 6 bases to trimming and J lost 2 bases, with 11 bases between them. The CDR3 DNA is TGCGCCAGCACCGACCAGGGTAACACTGAAGCTTTCTTT. It yields the protein CASTDQGNTEAFF.

This clonotype was seen many times. The chain couples TRBV6-4 to TRBJ1-5, with D tentatively TRBD1 (5 bases). The CDR3 loop spans 17 amino acids. The germline gives CDR1 MRHNA, CDR2 SNTAGT. The germline V and J ends were trimmed by 7 bases and 0 bases, with 19 bases remaining between them. CDR3 sequence reads: CASNASSGIHSNQPQHF. The CDR3 bases are TGTGCCAGCAACGCCTCCTCAGGGATTCATAGCAATCAGCCCCAGCATTTT.

This rearrangement joins TRBV5-1 to TRBJ2-3; D gene ambiguous. The CDR3 consists of 13 residues. CDR1 and CDR2 from the germline V gene are SGHRS and YFSETQ. Trimming shortened V by 4 bases and J by 6 bases, and 12 bases separated the two germline ends. CDR3 region: CASSEAPRDTQYF. The CDR3 DNA is TGCGCCAGCAGCGAGGCTCCCAGGGATACGCAGTATTTT.

This clonotype was counted between two and nine times. The chain joins TRBV10-3 to TRBJ1-2; weak D call: TRBD1 (6 bases). Trimming cost V 7 bases and J 7 bases, with 13 bases left between them. The CDR3 length is 12 residues. CDR1 and CDR2 from the germline V gene are ENHRY and SYGVKD. The CDR3 nucleotides are TGTGCCATCAAGAAGGAGGGGGTTGGCTACACCTTC. It specifies CAIKKEGVGYTF.

CDR3 region: CASSPGTFWGELFF. CDR3 DNA sequence: TGTGCCAGCAGTCCCGGGACCTTTTGGGGGGAGCTGTTTTTT. The rearrangement links TRBV27 to TRBJ2-2; perhaps D is TRBD1 or TRBD2 (5 bases each). The CDR3 covers 14 residues. Trimming stripped 5 bases from V and 8 bases from J, with 15 bases between. From germline, CDR1 is MNHEY and CDR2 SMNVEV (reference sequence).

The chain couples TRBV11-3 to TRBJ2-1; D not certain. This CDR3 is built from 15 residues. The germline V gene has CDR1 SGHNT and CDR2 YENEEA. Trimming left V 3 bases short and J 6 bases short, with 15 bases between. The CDR3 sequence: CASSLREKPFNEQFF. In DNA, the CDR3 is TGTGCCAGCAGCTTGCGCGAGAAGCCTTTCAATGAGCAGTTCTTC.

To note about this clonotype: A read error may explain this, as a much larger clone is one base away. V usage is TRBV4-2 and J usage is TRBJ2-1; 8 bases align to TRBD2. The CDR3 runs 16 residues. CDR1 is LGHNA and CDR2 is YNFKEQ in the germline V gene. After removal of 4 bases from V and 8 bases from J, the junction contained 13 bases not matched to a gene. CDR3 sequence (DNA): TGTGCCAGCAGCCCAACTAGCGGCTTGTGTTTGGATGAGCAGTTCTTC. This codes for CASSPTSGLCLDEQFF.

This clonotype was counted only a few times. The V gene is TRBV18, the J gene TRBJ2-2; 7 bases match TRBD1. The CDR3 extends over 16 amino acids. J gave up 0 bases and V 3 bases, and 4 bases lay outside the gene matches. The germline V gene has CDR1 KGHSH and CDR2 LQKENI. The chain's CDR3 is CASSPRGFSNTGELFF. The CDR3 DNA follows: TGTGCCAGCTCACCCAGGGGGTTCTCGAACACCGGGGAGCTGTTTTTT. Using reference TRBV18 and TRBJ2-2 for the parts outside the CDR3, the full variable domain is NAGVMQNPRHLVRRRGQEARLRCSPMKGHSHVYWYRQLPEEGLKFMVYLQKENIIDESGMPKERFSAEFPKEGPSILRIQQVVRGDSAAYFCASSPRGFSNTGELFFGEGSRLTVL.

The rearrangement links TRBV7-2 to TRBJ1-6, with D perhaps TRBD1 (6 bases). Trimming removed 2 bases at V and 7 bases at J, with 15 bases between. This CDR3 region has 16 residues. Germline V lookup: CDR1 SGHTA, CDR2 FQGNSA. The CDR3 bases are TGTGCCAGCAGCTTAACAGGGTATCAGGGGAATTCACCCCTCCACTTT. As protein: CASSLTGYQGNSPLHF.

This clonotype was seen more than once but under ten times. V gene TRBV12-3 or TRBV12-4 combines with J gene TRBJ1-2; D is undetermined. This CDR3 region has 12 residues. Trimming removed 6 bases at V and 7 bases at J, with 12 bases between. Here the CDR3 reads CASSSHAPGYTF. CDR3 nucleotides: TGTGCCAGCAGCAGCCATGCCCCTGGCTACACCTTC.

The genes are TRBV6-5 and TRBJ2-1, with a weak D call TRBD2 (6 bases). This CDR3 is 12 amino acids long. The ends were cut back, 3 bases at V and 11 bases at J, with 11 bases in the middle. CDR1 is MNHEY, CDR2 SVGAGI, per germline. The CDR3 DNA reads as TGTGCCAGCAGTTATCCCGGGAGACAGCAGTTCTTC. Translating it yields CASSYPGRQQFF.

Turning to this clonotype: The germline gene is not matched at one end of the junction; a read error may be the cause. This rearrangement joins TRBV3-1 to TRBJ1-1; D unresolved. The germline V gene has CDR1 LGHDT and CDR2 YNNKEL (reference sequence). CDR3 length: 13 amino acids. CDR3 sequence reads: CASSQTQETGAFF. CDR3 DNA sequence: TGTGCCAGCAGCCAAACCCAGGAGACTGGAGCTTTCTTT.

The V and J genes are TRBV5-1 and TRBJ1-2; D is unclear. Germline lookup yields CDR1 SGHRS and CDR2 YFSETQ. Trimming removed 0 bases at V and 5 bases at J, with 17 bases between. CDR3 length equals 16 residues. The CDR3 sequence is CASSLGTETMEYGYTF. The CDR3 DNA reads TGCGCCAGCAGCTTGGGAACGGAAACCATGGAGTATGGCTACACCTTC.

V is TRBV9 and J is TRBJ1-1; D call uncertain. Trimming removed 1 base from V and 1 base from J, with 8 bases in between. Germline assignment: CDR1 SGDLS and CDR2 YYNGEE. The CDR3 totals 14 residues. CDR3 sequence: CASSVSDGNTEAFF. CDR3 in DNA: TGTGCCAGCAGCGTATCAGACGGGAACACTGAAGCTTTCTTT.

V and J are TRBV2 and TRBJ2-7, with D possibly matching TRBD1 (6 bases). This CDR3 is 13 amino acids long. The V end lost 4 bases, the J end lost 3 bases, and 10 bases lay between the germline ends. The germline CDR1 and CDR2 sequences are SNHLY and FYNNEI. The chain's CDR3 is CASSADRNYEQYV. For the CDR3, the DNA is TGTGCCAGCAGTGCCGACAGGAACTACGAGCAGTACGTC.

J is TRBJ1-2 and V is TRBV18; the D gene is possibly TRBD1 (5 bases). This CDR3 contains 13 residues. Germline CDR1 is KGHSH and CDR2 is LQKENI. With 8 bases removed from V and 0 bases from J, the gap between germline ends came to 10 bases. The CDR3 loop reads CASRGFTNYGYTF. DNA of the CDR3: TGTGCCAGCCGGGGCTTTACTAACTATGGCTACACCTTC. The full variable domain, its missing parts supplied by reference TRBV18 and TRBJ1-2, is NAGVMQNPRHLVRRRGQEARLRCSPMKGHSHVYWYRQLPEEGLKFMVYLQKENIIDESGMPKERFSAEFPKEGPSILRIQQVVRGDSAAYFCASRGFTNYGYTFGSGTRLTVV.

This clonotype was counted a few times. CDR3 in amino acids: CATSDPGRGADTQYF. The CDR3 region has the DNA TGTGCCACCAGTGATCCCGGCAGGGGCGCGGATACGCAGTATTTT. The chain carries TRBV24-1 and TRBJ2-3, with D possibly being TRBD1 (6 bases). With 3 bases removed from V and 6 bases from J, the gap between germline ends came to 15 bases. Germline V CDR1 and CDR2: KGHDR, SFDVKD. The length of the CDR3 is 15 residues.

The V gene is TRBV10-3, the J gene TRBJ2-6, with a possible D match to TRBD2 (5 bases). The length of the CDR3 is 14 residues. Per germline, CDR1 ENHRY and CDR2 SYGVKD. Between the trimmed V and J ends, which lost 11 bases and 2 bases, there was a span of 13 bases. CDR3 protein: CAARRGTGANVLTF. DNA for the CDR3: TGTGCCGCCCGGCGAGGGACTGGGGCCAACGTCCTGACTTTC.

This clonotype was counted between two and nine times. The rearrangement links TRBV7-8 to TRBJ2-2; D not resolved. The CDR3 is made up of 15 amino acids. The V end lost 5 bases, the J end lost 6 bases, and 16 bases lay between the germline ends. Germline CDR1 is SGHVS and CDR2 is FQNEAQ. The CDR3 here is CASSPVGQPAGELFF. Here the CDR3 DNA reads TGTGCCAGCAGCCCCGTTGGGCAACCCGCCGGGGAGCTGTTTTTT. Together with reference TRBV7-8 and TRBJ2-2, the CDR3 gives the full variable domain: GAGVSQSPRYKVAKRGQDVALRCDPISGHVSLFWYQQALGQGPEFLTYFQNEAQLDKSGLPSDRFFAERPEGSVSTLKIQRTQQEDSAVYLCASSPVGQPAGELFFGEGSRLTVL.

This clonotype appeared a few times. V is TRBV4-3 and J is TRBJ2-3; no firm D call. Germline values: CDR1 LGHNA, CDR2 YSLEER. The V end lost 0 bases, the J end lost 2 bases, and 12 bases lay between the germline ends. CDR3 length: 16 amino acids. CDR3 sequence: CASSQEYSHYTDTQYF. The CDR3 DNA sequence: TGCGCCAGCAGCCAAGAGTACTCTCACTACACAGATACGCAGTATTTT.